This T cell receptor beta chain was recovered during a study of T cells in women clearing cervical HPV infection. Study-wide background: Control women cleared a single incident HPV16 infection within 12 months. Study-wide points: Controls had more TRBV6-7 (0.16%) than cases (approximately 0.11%). CIN3+ cases had significantly higher TCR repertoire richness than controls, but evenness did not differ. Unknown T-cell numbers per sample may underlie the richness differences.

With respect to this clone: The antigen remains undetermined. Coverage ceases 3 residues before the CDR3 finishes, and the germline J gene fills in the end. Other DNA sequences in this sample translate to the same CDR3.

The repertoire was sequenced with immunoSEQ multiplex PCR; TCRdb's copy has only in-frame clones and lacks some. Its clone listing holds about 28,000 clones. V was pared by 0 bases and J by 4 bases, with 3 bases of the junction left unmatched. This CDR3 is 15 amino acids long. CDR1 is MNHEY and CDR2 is SVGEGT in the germline V gene. This receptor was taken from a woman aged 18-69 years with a cervical HPV16 infection that either progressed to CIN3+ or cleared (not recorded which). Sequencing was done on a sample of blood buffy coat. The rearrangement uses TRBV6-2 or TRBV6-3 and TRBJ1-2; 9 nucleotides line up with TRBD1. The CDR3 sequence: CASSYSDRGIYGYTF. The sequenced part of the CDR3 DNA is TGTGCCAGCAGTTACTCGGACAGGGGAATCTATGGC.